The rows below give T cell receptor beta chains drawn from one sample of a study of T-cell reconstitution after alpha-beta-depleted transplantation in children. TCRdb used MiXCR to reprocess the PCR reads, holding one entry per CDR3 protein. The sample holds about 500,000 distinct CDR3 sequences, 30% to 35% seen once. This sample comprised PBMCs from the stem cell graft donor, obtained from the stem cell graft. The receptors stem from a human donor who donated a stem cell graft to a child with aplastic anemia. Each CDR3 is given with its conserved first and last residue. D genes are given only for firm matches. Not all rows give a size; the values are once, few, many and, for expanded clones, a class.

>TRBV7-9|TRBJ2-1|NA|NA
TGTGCCAGCAGCCAAGTTGGAGGGCTTAGGGGAAATGAGCAGTTCTTC
CASSQVGGLRGNEQFF
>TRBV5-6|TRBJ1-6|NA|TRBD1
TGTGCCAGCAGCTTGCTACCGGGACAGGGGGCGAAGCCCCCTAGGCCCCACTTT
CASSLLPGQGAKPPRPHF
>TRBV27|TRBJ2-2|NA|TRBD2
TGTGCCAGCAGTCCAGGACTAGCGGTCGGGGAGCTGTTTTTT
CASSPGLAVGELFF
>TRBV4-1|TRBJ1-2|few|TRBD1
TGCGCCAGCAGCGGAGGGGACAGGGGCTATGGCTACACCTTC
CASSGGDRGYGYTF
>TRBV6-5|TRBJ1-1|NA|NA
TGTGCCAGCAGTTCCGATAGGACTGAAGCTTTCTTT
CASSSDRTEAFF
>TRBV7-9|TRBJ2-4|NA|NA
TGTGCCAGCAGCCCCGGGGGAGAGGGCATTCAGTACTTC
CASSPGGEGIQYF
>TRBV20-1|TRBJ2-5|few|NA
TGCAGTGCTTTACAGGGACAAAAGACCCAGTACTTC
CSALQGQKTQYF
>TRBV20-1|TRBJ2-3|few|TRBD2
TGCAGTGCTAGCGTAGCGGGGTACAGCACAGATACGCAGTATTTT
CSASVAGYSTDTQYF
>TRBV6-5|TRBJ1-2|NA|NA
TGTGCCAGCAGTACACGGGACGGATATGGCTACACCTTC
CASSTRDGYGYTF
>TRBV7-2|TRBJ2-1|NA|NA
TGTGCCAGCAGCTTTGGCGGCGAATTGTACAATGAGCAGTTCTTC
CASSFGGELYNEQFF
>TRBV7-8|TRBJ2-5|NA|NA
TGTGCCAGCAGCCCCCACGAGACCCAGTACTTC
CASSPHETQYF
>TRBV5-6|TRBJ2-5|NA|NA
TGTGCCAGCAGCTCCGGGACAACGGGGTACCAAGAGACCCAGTACTTC
CASSSGTTGYQETQYF
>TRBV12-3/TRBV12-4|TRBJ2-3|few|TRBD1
TGTGCCAGCCTAAGCTCCTCCGTAGGGACAGGGACAGATACGCAGTATTTT
CASLSSSVGTGTDTQYF
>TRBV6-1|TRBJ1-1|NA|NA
TGTGCCAGCCTAGGACCGTTTAACACTGAAGCTTTCTTT
CASLGPFNTEAFF
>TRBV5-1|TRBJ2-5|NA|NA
TGCGCCAGCAGCTTGGGGGGTAGCGGTCAAGAGACCCAGTACTTC
CASSLGGSGQETQYF
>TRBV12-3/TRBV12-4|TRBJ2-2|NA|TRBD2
TGTGCCAGCAGCTCATTCTATAGCGGGAGCCGCGCCGGGGAGCTGTTTTTT
CASSSFYSGSRAGELFF
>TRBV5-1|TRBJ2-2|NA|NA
TGCGCCAGCACCCCTCTCGCTAGCGACACCGGGGAGCTGTTTTTT
CASTPLASDTGELFF
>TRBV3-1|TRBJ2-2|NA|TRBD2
TGTGCCAGCAGCCGGGAACTGGGACTAGGCGGGGGTAACACCGGGGAGCTGTTTTTT
CASSRELGLGGGNTGELFF
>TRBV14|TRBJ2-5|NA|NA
TGTGCCAGCAGCCAAGATCTAGGGGAGATACAAGAGACCCAGTACTTC
CASSQDLGEIQETQYF
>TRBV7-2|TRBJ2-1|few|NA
TGTGCCAGCAGCCCAGCAGGGATCTACAATGAGCAGTTCTTC
CASSPAGIYNEQFF
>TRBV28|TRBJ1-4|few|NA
TGTGCCAGCAGTTCACCTCGACACTCAAGAGACGAAAAACTGTTTTTT
CASSSPRHSRDEKLFF
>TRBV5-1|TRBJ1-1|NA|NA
TGCGCCAGCAGCTCGCCCAGGGAGGGCACTGAAGCTTTCTTT
CASSSPREGTEAFF
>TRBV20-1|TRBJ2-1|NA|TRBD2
TGCAGTGCTCCCCGGTGGCTAGCGGGAGGAAACAATGAGCAGTTCTTC
CSAPRWLAGGNNEQFF
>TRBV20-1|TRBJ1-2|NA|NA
TGCAGTGCTAGAGATTTGGGGCCCCATAACTATGGCTACACCTTC
CSARDLGPHNYGYTF
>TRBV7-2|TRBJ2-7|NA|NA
TGTGCCAGCAGTGGCGGATTCTACGAGCAGTACTTC
CASSGGFYEQYF
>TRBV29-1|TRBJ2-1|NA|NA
TGCAGCGTTGAAGGGACTCCGGACAGCCCGAATTACAATGAGCAGTTCTTC
CSVEGTPDSPNYNEQFF
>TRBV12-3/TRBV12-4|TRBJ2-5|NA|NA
TGTGCCAGCAGTTTCTTCGGGTTACAACAAGAGACCCAGTACTTC
CASSFFGLQQETQYF
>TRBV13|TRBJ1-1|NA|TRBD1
TGTGCCAGCAGCACATATGACAGGGGGACTGAAGCTTTCTTT
CASSTYDRGTEAFF
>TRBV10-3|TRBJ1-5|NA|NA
TGTGCCATCAGCCCGGACAGCCGCAATCAGCCCCAGCATTTT
CAISPDSRNQPQHF
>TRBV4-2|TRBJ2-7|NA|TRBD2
TGTGCCAGCAGCCTTGGACTAGCGGGTAGAGCGTACTTC
CASSLGLAGRAYF
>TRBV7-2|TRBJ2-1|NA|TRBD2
TGTGCCAGCGTGGCGGGAGCAAGCTCCTACAATGAGCAGTTCTTC
CASVAGASSYNEQFF
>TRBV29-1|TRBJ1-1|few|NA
TGCAGCGTCCCGGGACCGAGACGAACAGCTTTCTTT
CSVPGPRRTAFF
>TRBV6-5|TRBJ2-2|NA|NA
TGTGCCAGCAGTTACCGATCTAGTCGTAGCGGGGAGCTGTTTTTT
CASSYRSSRSGELFF
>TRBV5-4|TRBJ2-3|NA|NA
TGTGCCAGCAGCTTGGAGTCCTTAGGGGCAGATACGCAGTATTTT
CASSLESLGADTQYF
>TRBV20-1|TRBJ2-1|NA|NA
TGCAGTGCTAGGCGGGCGGGGAGCTCCTACAATGAGCAGTTCTTC
CSARRAGSSYNEQFF
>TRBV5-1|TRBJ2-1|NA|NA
TGCGCCAGCAGCTTGGTTTTAGGGGGGACCTACAATGAGCAGTTCTTC
CASSLVLGGTYNEQFF
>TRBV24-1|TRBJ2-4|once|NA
TGTGCCACCAGTGGTTTGGGGGCCGAAGCCAAAAACATTCAGTACTTC
CATSGLGAEAKNIQYF
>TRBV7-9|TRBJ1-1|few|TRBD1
TGTGCCAGCAGCTTGGGACAGGGCGCACTGAACACTGAAGCTTTCTTT
CASSLGQGALNTEAFF
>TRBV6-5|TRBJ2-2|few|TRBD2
TGTGCCAGCAGTTACTCTAGCGGGAGATGGACCGGGGAGCTGTTTTTT
CASSYSSGRWTGELFF
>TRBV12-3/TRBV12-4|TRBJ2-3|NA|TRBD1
TGTGCCAGCAGTCCGGGACAGGGCAACACAGATACGCAGTATTTT
CASSPGQGNTDTQYF
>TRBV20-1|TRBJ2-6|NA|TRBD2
TGCAGTGCTAGAGGTCCGAGCGGGAGAAGGGGGGCCAACGTCCTGACTTTC
CSARGPSGRRGANVLTF
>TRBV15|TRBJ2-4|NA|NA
TGTGCCACCAGTTGGGGCTTAAACATTCAGTACTTC
CATSWGLNIQYF
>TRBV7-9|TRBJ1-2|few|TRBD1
TGTGCCAGCAGCTTCCCCGGACAGGGCTATGGCTACACCTTC
CASSFPGQGYGYTF
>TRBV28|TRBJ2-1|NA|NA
TGTGCCAGCAGTTTCATGGGGTATGAGCAGTTCTTC
CASSFMGYEQFF
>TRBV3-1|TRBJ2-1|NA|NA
TGTGCCAGCAGCCTGGGACCTTTATCCTACAATGAGCAGTTCTTC
CASSLGPLSYNEQFF
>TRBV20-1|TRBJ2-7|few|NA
TGCAGTGCTAGAGATGACGCACTGGGCGGCGAGCAGTACTTC
CSARDDALGGEQYF
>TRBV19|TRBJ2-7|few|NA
TGTGCCAGTAGTGTTGGGACACCGTACGAGCAGTACTTC
CASSVGTPYEQYF
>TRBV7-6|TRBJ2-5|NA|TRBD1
TGTGCCAGCAGCCATCTGCGAGGACAGGGGAGAGAGACCCAGTACTTC
CASSHLRGQGRETQYF
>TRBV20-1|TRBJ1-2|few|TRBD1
TGCAGTGCTAGCCGGGACAGGGACGGCTACACCTTC
CSASRDRDGYTF
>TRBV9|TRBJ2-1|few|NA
TGTGCCAGCAGCGTAGGAGTCCGCCCTTCCGACAATGAGCAGTTCTTC
CASSVGVRPSDNEQFF
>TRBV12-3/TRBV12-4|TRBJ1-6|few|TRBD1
TGTGCCAGCAGTTACGGGACAGGGGGCGCGCGGAATTCACCCCTCCACTTT
CASSYGTGGARNSPLHF
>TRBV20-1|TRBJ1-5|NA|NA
TGCAGTGCTAGAAGCTCCCAGGGATATAGGGAGCCCCAGCATTTT
CSARSSQGYREPQHF
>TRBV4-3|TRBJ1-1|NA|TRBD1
TGCGCCAGCAGCCCCGTTGGGGACAGGGGGTTCGCTGAAGCTTTCTTT
CASSPVGDRGFAEAFF
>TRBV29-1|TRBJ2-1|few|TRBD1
TGCAGCGTCGATCCCCGGGACAGAGTTTACAATGAGCAGTTCTTC
CSVDPRDRVYNEQFF
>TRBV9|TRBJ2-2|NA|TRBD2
TGTGCCAGCAACTACAGTCCTAGCGGAGGGACCGGGGAGCTGTTTTTT
CASNYSPSGGTGELFF